This entry lists 20 T cell receptor beta chains sequenced from one sample in a study of control samples from healthy donors and cancer patients. This table comes from immunoSEQ multiplex PCR, and its TCRdb copy is limited to in-frame clones, with some not included. The sample lists 150,000 to 200,000 clones, 91% occurring once. The sample taken for sequencing was blood. These receptors originate from a woman in her twenties or thirties in good health.

The V gene is TRBV7-2, the J gene TRBJ1-2; TRBD1 aligns across 9 bases. Germline CDR1 SGHTA, CDR2 FQGNSA. This CDR3 is 14 amino acids long. V was clipped by 4 bases and J by 4 bases; unmatched bases: 4. CDR3 residues: CASSSDRGVYGYTF. The CDR3 DNA reads as TGTGCCAGCAGCTCAGACAGGGGGGTCTATGGCTACACCTTC. Combining the CDR3 with reference TRBV7-2 and TRBJ1-2 gives the whole variable domain GAGVSQSPSNKVTEKGKDVELRCDPISGHTALYWYRQSLGQGLEFLIYFQGNSAPDKSGLPSDRFSAERTGGSVSTLTIQRTQQEDSAVYLCASSSDRGVYGYTFGSGTRLTVV.

The genes are TRBV19 and TRBJ2-4; D might be TRBD1 (6 bases). This CDR3 has 14 residues. V shed 4 bases and J shed 0 bases, with 7 bases lying between them. Germline values: CDR1 LNHDA, CDR2 SQIVND (reference sequence). The CDR3: CASSKGGAKNIQYF. The DNA for the CDR3 is TGTGCCAGTAGTAAAGGGGGAGCCAAAAACATTCAGTACTTC.

A single count supports this clone. The chain links TRBV7-2 to TRBJ2-1, with unresolved D. This CDR3 has 12 residues. Germline CDR1 is SGHTA and CDR2 is FQGNSA. V was shortened by 1 base and J by 6 bases, with 4 bases between the two germline ends. CDR3 DNA sequence: TGTGCCAGCAGCTTAGTTCCCAATGAGCAGTTCTTC. It is translated as CASSLVPNEQFF.

The chain combines TRBV7-3 with TRBJ1-6; D possibly corresponds to TRBD1 (6 bases). The CDR3 runs 14 residues. Between the trimmed V and J ends, which lost 5 bases and 4 bases, there was a span of 9 bases. Germline-derived CDR1 and CDR2 are SGHTA and FQGTGA. As DNA, the CDR3 is TGTGCCAGCAGCAAGGGGGGTTATAATTCACCCCTCCACTTT. Translated: CASSKGGYNSPLHF.

This chain connects TRBV30 to TRBJ1-1, with no clear D. V lost 1 base and J lost 1, with 7 bases in between. Germline assignment: CDR1 GTSNPN and CDR2 SVGIG (reference sequence). The CDR3 consists of 13 residues. CDR3 sequence (DNA): TGTGCCTGGAGTGCCACTCAGAACACTGAAGCTTTCTTT. Translation: CAWSATQNTEAFF.

This rearrangement joins TRBV18 to TRBJ1-5; D is perhaps TRBD1 (5 bases). With 6 bases removed from V and 4 bases from J, the gap between germline ends came to 10 bases. Per the germline V gene, CDR1 is KGHSH and CDR2 is LQKENI. The CDR3 loop spans 13 amino acids. The CDR3 DNA reads TGTGCCAGCTCTCAGGGTCCTAATCAGCCCCAGCATTTT. Protein product: CASSQGPNQPQHF.

The chain is built from TRBV7-9 and TRBJ2-6; D remains ambiguous. V lost 5 bases to trimming and J lost 0 bases, with 8 bases between them. This CDR3 comprises 15 residues. Germline CDR1 is SEHNR and CDR2 is FQNEAQ (reference sequence). CDR3 loop: CASSPPNSGANVLTF. The CDR3, as DNA: TGTGCCAGCAGCCCGCCAAACTCTGGGGCCAACGTCCTGACTTTC. Combining the CDR3 with reference TRBV7-9 and TRBJ2-6 gives the whole variable domain DTGVSQNPRHKITKRGQNVTFRCDPISEHNRLYWYRQTLGQGPEFLTYFQNEAQLEKSRLLSDRFSAERPKGSFSTLEIQRTEQGDSAMYLCASSPPNSGANVLTFGAGSRLTVL.

The chain carries TRBV6-5 and TRBJ1-2; no clear D gene. CDR1 is MNHEY and CDR2 is SVGAGI in the germline V gene. V dropped 4 bases and J dropped 1 base, with 10 bases sitting between them. The CDR3 has 14 residues. In nucleotides, the CDR3 is TGTGCCAGCAGTTTAAGGAAGAATAACTATGGCTACACCTTC. It translates to CASSLRKNNYGYTF.

With respect to this clone: In the same sample, other DNA sequences code for this CDR3. The chain carries TRBV7-2 and TRBJ2-5, with D unclear. CDR1 SGHTA and CDR2 FQGNSA come from the germline V gene. Trimming cost V 1 base and J 0 bases, with 9 bases left between them. The CDR3 is 15 residues long. CDR3 region: CASSLVVGYQETQYF. CDR3 in DNA: TGTGCCAGCAGCTTAGTAGTAGGGTACCAAGAGACCCAGTACTTC.

This sequence joins TRBV7-3 and TRBJ2-3; 12 nucleotides agree with TRBD2. The CDR3 is 16 residues long. Germline V lookup: CDR1 SGHTA, CDR2 FQGTGA. J lost 6 bases, V lost 5 bases, and 9 bases had no gene match. This CDR3 is CASSPASGRAGDTQYF. The CDR3 DNA reads TGTGCCAGCAGCCCGGCTAGCGGGAGGGCCGGGGATACGCAGTATTTT.

The chain joins TRBV28 to TRBJ2-7; 8 bases line up with TRBD1. The CDR3 runs to 13 residues. CDR1 and CDR2 from the germline V gene are MDHEN and SYDVKM. V shed 6 bases and J 3 bases; nucleotides not matched to a gene: 4. The CDR3 sequence is CASSPGQGYEQYF. The CDR3 DNA is TGTGCCAGCAGCCCCGGACAGGGCTACGAGCAGTACTTC. Combining the CDR3 with reference TRBV28 and TRBJ2-7 gives the whole variable domain DVKVTQSSRYLVKRTGEKVFLECVQDMDHENMFWYRQDPGLGLRLIYFSYDVKMKEKGDIPEGYSVSREKKERFSLILESASTNQTSMYLCASSPGQGYEQYFGPGTRLTVT.

J is TRBJ1-1 and V is TRBV19, with 7 bases aligning to TRBD1. The V and J ends lost 5 bases and 0 bases, in that order; junction bases with no gene match: 3. The CDR3 has 14 residues. Germline-derived CDR1 and CDR2 are LNHDA and SQIVND (reference sequence). CDR3 protein: CASSEGALNTEAFF. In DNA form, the CDR3 reads TGTGCCAGTAGTGAGGGGGCGCTGAACACTGAAGCTTTCTTT.

The chain joins TRBV6-4 to TRBJ1-1; no reliable D call. Trimming took 2 bases from V and 1 from J, leaving 5 bases between them. Germline CDR1 and CDR2: MRHNA and SNTAGT. The CDR3 consists of 13 residues. The CDR3 loop is CASSDGSNTEAFF. The CDR3 DNA is TGTGCCAGCAGTGACGGTTCGAACACTGAAGCTTTCTTT.

This chain links TRBV7-2 with TRBJ1-5; 7 bases line up with TRBD1. Germline V CDR1 and CDR2: SGHTA, FQGNSA. The CDR3 contains 15 residues. V dropped 2 bases and J dropped 1; count of bases not matched to a gene: 2. CDR3 sequence: CASSLRGGSNQPQHF. CDR3 bases: TGTGCCAGCAGCTTACGAGGGGGCAGCAATCAGCCCCAGCATTTT.

V and J are TRBV6-5 and TRBJ2-7; TRBD2 aligns across 9 bases. Unmatched junction bases numbered 4, after V lost 7 bases and J lost 3 bases. Germline V gene lookup returns CDR1 MNHEY and CDR2 SVGAGI. The CDR3 loop spans 13 amino acids. CDR3 sequence: CASNLSGSYEQYF. In nucleotides, the CDR3 is TGTGCCAGCAACCTTAGCGGGAGCTACGAGCAGTACTTC.

This clone has a single count. The chain recombines TRBV7-8 with TRBJ2-5, with TRBD1 as a possible D gene (5 bases). The CDR3 length is 13 residues. Trimming shortened V by 6 bases and J by 1 base, and 9 bases separated the two germline ends. Germline loops: CDR1 SGHVS, CDR2 FQNEAQ. The CDR3 loop reads CASSSDSQETQYF. The CDR3 nucleotides are TGTGCCAGCAGTTCAGACAGCCAAGAGACCCAGTACTTC. The full variable domain, completed using reference TRBV7-8 and TRBJ2-5, is GAGVSQSPRYKVAKRGQDVALRCDPISGHVSLFWYQQALGQGPEFLTYFQNEAQLDKSGLPSDRFFAERPEGSVSTLKIQRTQQEDSAVYLCASSSDSQETQYFGPGTRLLVL.

The rearrangement links TRBV12-3 or TRBV12-4 to TRBJ1-5; D unclear. CDR3 length: 13 amino acids. The V and J ends lost 6 bases and 2 bases respectively, with 8 bases between them. CDR3 nucleotides: TGTGCCAGCAGGATGGGAGGCAATCAGCCCCAGCATTTT. Its protein product is CASRMGGNQPQHF.

V usage is TRBV2 and J usage is TRBJ1-3, with 11 bases lining up with TRBD1. The CDR3 loop spans 15 amino acids. CDR1 and CDR2 (germline): SNHLY, FYNNEI. The trim removed 6 bases at V and 0 bases at J, leaving 1 base unmatched. CDR3 residues: CASRGQGVSGNTIYF. The CDR3 DNA sequence: TGTGCCAGCAGGGGACAGGGGGTCTCTGGAAACACCATATATTTT.

The V call is TRBV7-3, the J call TRBJ1-3; D remains unclear. The V gene's germline CDR1 is SGHTA and CDR2 FQGTGA. The V end was cut by 5 bases, the J end by 0 bases, with 14 bases between. The CDR3 runs to 16 residues. CDR3 bases: TGTGCCAGCAGCCTACCCCCCCAGAGCTCTGGAAACACCATATATTTT. Translating it yields CASSLPPQSSGNTIYF.

This rearrangement joins TRBV18 to TRBJ2-1, with D uncertain. V was trimmed by 3 bases and J by 0 bases, leaving 12 bases between them. CDR1 and CDR2 (germline): KGHSH, LQKENI. The CDR3 totals 16 residues. The chain's CDR3 is CASSPIGQSSYNEQFF. As DNA, the CDR3 is TGTGCCAGCTCACCGATAGGGCAGAGCTCCTACAATGAGCAGTTCTTC.